This TCR beta chain was recovered during a study of blood T cell repertoires in COVID-19. How the authors handled the data: Reference gene primer amplification gave nucleated cell count estimates. TCRdb's copy holds only in-frame clones and misses some; the assay was immunoSEQ multiplex PCR. D and trimming come from the DNA, and the V and J calls and clone size come from that table. The table lists 150,000 to 200,000 clones, 88% of them singletons. Germline V gives CDR1 LGHNA, CDR2 YSLEER. Trimming removed 2 bases from V and 8 bases from J; junction bases left unmatched: 10. This CDR3 is 15 amino acids long. All enrollees were roughly 18 to 89 years old and from 24 US areas.

The receptor's source is a woman aged 50 to 65 who had recovered from COVID-19. The rearrangement links TRBV4-3 to TRBJ1-2, with TRBD1 matching 8 bases. The sequencing sample was made of PBMCs or T cells enriched from blood (not recorded which). CDR3 coding DNA: TGCGCCAGCAGCCAACCAGGGGGCGCCTCGGGGGGCTACACCTTC. This gives the protein CASSQPGGASGGYTF.